The T cell receptor beta chain described here comes from a study of CD4 T cells in lung cancer (dated by TCRdb to between 2019 and 2020). Context from the whole study: The study screened blood T cells of NSCLC patients for responses to candidate mutation-encoded neoepitopes and isolated neoantigen-specific CD4+ T-cell clones and TCRs. Treatments the patients had received before donating blood included platinum chemotherapy, and some of the patients were given nivolumab or pembrolizumab. The frequency of neoantigen-specific clonotypes in tumor resections, non-adjacent lung and cultured T-cell products was tracked by TCRB deep sequencing. Tumor and non-adjacent lung tissue came from a handful of patients undergoing curative-intent resections for stage I-III non-small cell lung cancer. Aged 60 to 69 when blood was donated, the resected patients, most of whom were former smokers, had either lung adenocarcinoma or squamous cell carcinoma.

Non-adjacent lung tissue was taken as far as possible from the malignant lesion, at least 3 cm away, from the same resection. Beyond this particular receptor, the publication reports: Rather than memory responses to the cancer, some blood-derived responses might reflect cross-reactivity or in vitro priming of naive T cells.

Library preparation employed the immunoSEQ multiplex PCR assay. DNA was isolated with Qiagen DNeasy or QIAamp micro DNA kits and TCRB sequenced with the Adaptive Biotechnology human TCRB sequencing kit. An Illumina MiSeq was used to sequence the TCRB libraries. Turning to the authors' computational methods: The kit provider's software was used to analyze TCRB sequence data, and Fisher's exact test was used to test clonotype templates for tumor enrichment. TCRdb holds this immuneACCESS table with in-frame rearrangements only. Some clones are missing; in checked studies, unresolved V genes explain under half, and the rest has no known cause. V and J calls and clone size are given by that table; D and trimming were obtained from the DNA. The sample table records about 10,000 clones; over 50% of these occur just once. Approximately 15% of the sample is held by the ten biggest clonotypes. This clone appeared once. No antigen is known for it. Per-base quality was not reported, and no clone a single base away is much larger than it.

CDR1 is given as SEHNR and CDR2 as FQNEAQ, both from the germline V gene (reference sequence). The junction shows trimming of 2 bases on V and 7 bases on J, plus 12 bases between the germline ends. Its CDR3 holds 14 amino acids, cysteine through phenylalanine. The entry retains the CDR3 DNA only, 42 bases that are in frame from base 1. The rearranged chain carries TRBV7-9 and TRBJ1-5; matching of 5 bases hints at TRBD1 as the D gene. Material: normal lung tissue taken away from the tumor. The source is a man aged 60 to 75 with non-small cell lung cancer. The CDR3 region: CASSLTGRGQPQHF. The DNA sequence is TGTGCCAGCAGCTTAACCGGGAGGGGCCAGCCCCAGCATTTT.